The 30 T cell receptor beta chains given below trace back to one sample, sequenced in a study of blood T cells in healthy people across ages. It was with a sample-barcoded 5' primer and a J-beta primer mix that a second PCR of roughly 7 to 12 cycles was run. TCRdb fed the 5' RACE reads into MiXCR, producing one record per CDR3 protein. The sample lists hundreds of thousands of distinct CDR3 sequences; around 43% were seen once. The sample was blood. These receptors all come from a man of 80 years or more in good health.

This clonotype was seen more than once but under ten times. The chain is built from TRBV4-1 and TRBJ2-3; D tentatively reads TRBD1 or TRBD2 (6 bases each). The germline V gene encodes CDR1 MGHRA and CDR2 YSYEKL. The CDR3 extends over 17 amino acids. Trimming pared 1 base from V and 2 bases from J, leaving 16 bases between. The CDR3 bases are TGCGCCAGCAGCCAAGGGTTAAGGGGGGAGGCCACAGATACGCAGTATTTT. This translates into CASSQGLRGEATDTQYF.

V gene TRBV2 combines with J gene TRBJ2-4, with 12 bases that match TRBD2. The J call may not be correct, given that the DNA end is closer to TRBJ2-7. CDR3 length: 17 amino acids. CDR1 and CDR2 from the germline V gene are SNHLY and FYNNEI. CDR3 amino acids: CASISGLGLAGSYEQYF. In DNA form, the CDR3 reads TGTGCCAGCATATCAGGGTTAGGACTAGCGGGAAGCTACGAGCAGTACTTC.

A word on this clonotype: An end of the junction does not agree with germline; a read error may underlie this. The chain combines TRBV29-1 with TRBJ2-3, with D possibly TRBD1 on 6 matching bases. Looked up from germline, CDR1 is SQVTM and CDR2 is ANQGSEA. The CDR3 consists of 12 residues. CDR3 sequence: CSDLGGSDTRYF. CDR3 nucleotide sequence: TGCAGCGACCTTGGGGGCTCAGATACGCGGTATTTT.

This clonotype was seen more than once but under ten times. The chain has TRBV4-2 and TRBJ2-5, with 10 bases matching TRBD2. This CDR3 is built from 19 residues. The germline CDR1 and CDR2 sequences are LGHNA and YNFKEQ. V gave up 0 bases and J gave up 2 bases; unmatched junction bases: 12. Here the CDR3 reads CASSQDLSRASGGQETQYF. The CDR3 region has the DNA TGTGCCAGCAGCCAAGATCTATCTAGGGCTAGCGGGGGACAAGAGACCCAGTACTTC.

V gene TRBV24-1 combines with J gene TRBJ2-1, with TRBD2 matching 12 bases. This CDR3 contains 17 residues. The V gene end was trimmed by 3 bases and the J gene end by 9 bases; junction bases not matched to a gene: 11. Germline V gives CDR1 KGHDR, CDR2 SFDVKD. CDR3 protein: CATSDRLAGDPGSEQFF. The DNA for the CDR3 is TGTGCCACCAGTGATCGACTAGCGGGAGACCCCGGGAGTGAGCAGTTCTTC.

This clonotype occurred a few times. The chain combines TRBV7-6 with TRBJ2-5; perhaps TRBD1 as D (6 bases). The CDR3 totals 15 residues. Trimming removed 5 bases from V and 4 bases from J, with 17 bases in between. CDR1 is SGHVS, CDR2 FNYEAQ, per germline. This CDR3 reads CASSQINRERETQYF. CDR3 DNA: TGTGCCAGCAGCCAAATTAACAGGGAGCGAGAGACCCAGTACTTC. The full variable domain, rest sourced from reference TRBV7-6 and TRBJ2-5, is GAGVSQSPRYKVTKRGQDVALRCDPISGHVSLYWYRQALGQGPEFLTYFNYEAQQDKSGLPNDRFSAERPEGSISTLTIQRTEQRDSAMYRCASSQINRERETQYFGPGTRLLVL.

The CDR3 nucleotides are TGCAGCGAGTCACAGGGGGTGAGCTCCTACAATGAGCAGTTCTTC. This gives the protein CSESQGVSSYNEQFF. The chain joins TRBV29-1 to TRBJ2-1; 8 bases fit TRBD1. The CDR3 spans 15 residues. Germline CDR1 and CDR2: SQVTM and ANQGSEA. Trimming at V came to 7 bases and at J to 0 bases, leaving 8 bases not matched to a gene.

The chain employs TRBV7-2 and TRBJ1-2, with TRBD1 identical over 10 bases. The germline V gene encodes CDR1 SGHTA and CDR2 FQGNSA. The CDR3 loop spans 14 amino acids. With 5 bases clipped from V and 8 bases from J, the junction kept 8 bases outside the gene matches. The CDR3 sequence is CASSVRQGAVGYTF. The CDR3 nucleotides read TGTGCCAGCAGCGTACGACAGGGGGCGGTCGGCTACACCTTC.

CDR3 DNA sequence: TGTGCCAGCGGGGGACAGGGGACCGACGAGCAGTACTTC. This codes for CASGGQGTDEQYF. V and J are TRBV25-1 and TRBJ2-4, with 10 nucleotides matching TRBD1. The better agreement between TRBJ2-7 and the DNA end casts doubt on the J call. Germline-derived CDR1 and CDR2 are MGHDK and SYGVNS. CDR3 length equals 13 residues.

V gene TRBV15 combines with J gene TRBJ1-4, with D perhaps matching TRBD1 (5 bases). Trimming took 0 bases from V and 10 from J, leaving 12 bases between them. Germline CDR1 reads LNHNV; CDR2 reads YYDKDF (reference sequence). CDR3 length: 14 amino acids. The CDR3 protein is CATSREGLLVKLFF. CDR3 sequence (DNA): TGTGCCACCAGCAGAGAGGGACTGCTAGTAAAACTGTTTTTT. The full variable domain, rest sourced from reference TRBV15 and TRBJ1-4, is DAMVIQNPRYQVTQFGKPVTLSCSQTLNHNVMYWYQQKSSQAPKLLFHYYDKDFNNEADTPDNFQSRRPNTSFCFLDIRSPGLGDTAMYLCATSREGLLVKLFFGSGTQLSVL.

This clonotype was detected a few times. The chain has TRBV25-1 and TRBJ2-7; a weak D match, TRBD2 (6 bases). Germline V gene data show CDR1 as MGHDK and CDR2 as SYGVNS. The length of the CDR3 is 15 residues. The V gene lost 1 base and the J gene lost 2 bases, with 12 bases spanning the gap. The CDR3 DNA reads as TGTGCCAGCAGTGAATCGGGGACTCTCCCCTACGAGCAGTACTTC. Its protein is CASSESGTLPYEQYF.

Many counts were recorded for this clonotype. V usage is TRBV6-2 or TRBV6-3 and J usage is TRBJ2-3; TRBD2 matches 9 bases. J gave up 5 bases and V 4 bases, and 13 bases lay outside the gene matches. The CDR3 totals 17 residues. CDR1 is MNHEY and CDR2 is SVGEGT in the germline V gene. The CDR3: CASSFGISGSSKDTQYF. The CDR3 DNA sequence: TGTGCCAGCAGTTTTGGGATTAGCGGGAGTTCGAAAGATACGCAGTATTTT.

In its sample, this clonotype was seen once. This sequence joins TRBV18 and TRBJ1-1; D gene ambiguous. There are 13 residues in the CDR3. The V gene lost 1 base and the J gene lost 8 bases, with 11 bases spanning the gap. The V gene's germline CDR1 is KGHSH and CDR2 LQKENI. The chain's CDR3 is CASSPREGDEAFF. CDR3 sequence (DNA): TGTGCCAGCTCACCACGCGAGGGAGACGAAGCTTTCTTT.

This clonotype showed up many times. J is TRBJ2-5 and V is TRBV21-1; the table gives TRBD2 as D, unverified against the DNA. TRBV21-1 is assigned pseudogene status. The CDR3 spans 14 residues. Here the CDR3 reads CASRRDGGLKTQYF. Written as DNA, the CDR3 is TGTGCCAGCAGGCGGGACGGTGGACTAAAGACCCAGTACTTC.

The rearrangement links TRBV20-1 to TRBJ2-1, with 9 bases fitting TRBD2. Trimming at V came to 4 bases and at J to 0 bases, leaving 7 bases not matched to a gene. Per the germline V gene, CDR1 is DFQATT and CDR2 is SNEGSKA (reference sequence). This CDR3 has 16 amino acids. As DNA, the CDR3 is TGCAGTGCTAACCCGGGACTAGCTGACTCCTACAATGAGCAGTTCTTC. Translated, it gives CSANPGLADSYNEQFF.

The chain joins TRBV25-1 to TRBJ2-6; 8 positions match TRBD1. Germline V gene data show CDR1 as MGHDK and CDR2 as SYGVNS. Trimming took 6 bases from V and 2 from J; bases not matched to a gene: 3. This CDR3 is built from 15 residues. CDR3: CASSDRGAGANVLTF. CDR3 in DNA: TGTGCCAGCAGCGACAGGGGTGCTGGGGCCAACGTCCTGACTTTC.

V is TRBV12-3 or TRBV12-4 and J is TRBJ2-1, with D unresolved. Trimming shortened V by 3 bases and J by 0 bases, and 15 bases separated the two germline ends. The CDR3 has 17 residues. CDR3 bases: TGTGCCAGCAGTTTGTCGGTTTCTAGTAGCTCCTACAATGAGCAGTTCTTC. This translates into CASSLSVSSSSYNEQFF.

This clonotype was detected only a few times. V and J are TRBV20-1 and TRBJ1-1, with 7 positions matching TRBD1. CDR3 length equals 14 residues. From germline, CDR1 is DFQATT and CDR2 SNEGSKA (reference sequence). The J segment lost 3 bases and the V segment lost 6 bases, leaving 10 bases of the junction unmatched. The CDR3 bases are TGCAGTGCCCTACCCCCAGGGGGTTACACTGAAGCTTTCTTT. The encoded protein is CSALPPGGYTEAFF.

The chain uses TRBV6-5 and TRBJ2-5, with TRBD1 matching 8 bases. Trimming at V came to 1 base and at J to 5 bases, leaving 6 bases not matched to a gene. This CDR3 is built from 15 residues. Germline CDR1 and CDR2: MNHEY and SVGAGI. CDR3 DNA sequence: TGTGCCAGCAGTTACTTTGACAGGGGCAAGGAGACCCAGTACTTC. Its protein product is CASSYFDRGKETQYF.

The V and J genes are TRBV12-5 and TRBJ1-2; no firm D call. Trimming took off 0 bases at V and 0 bases at J, with 11 bases between the two ends. The length of the CDR3 is 16 residues. From germline, CDR1 is LGHNT and CDR2 FRNRAP. The CDR3 sequence: CASGLVFERTNYGYTF. CDR3 nucleotides: TGTGCTAGTGGTTTGGTATTTGAACGCACTAACTATGGCTACACCTTC.

The sample holds a few counts of this clonotype. The rearrangement uses TRBV4-1 and TRBJ2-6; the match to TRBD2 covers 14 bases. V lost 5 bases and J lost 1; bases outside the gene matches: 7. The CDR3 has 19 residues. Germline lookup yields CDR1 MGHRA and CDR2 YSYEKL. The CDR3 nucleotides read TGCGCCAGCAGCTCAGGACTAGCGGGGGGAAGATCTGGGGCCAACGTCCTGACTTTC. Its protein product is CASSSGLAGGRSGANVLTF.

To note about this clonotype: Since a much larger clone is just one base distant, this may be a read error. The chain recombines TRBV20-1 with TRBJ2-5; maybe TRBD2 (6 bases). The CDR3 loop spans 13 amino acids. Germline V gene data show CDR1 as DFQATT and CDR2 as SNEGSKA (reference sequence). Trimming shortened V by 3 bases and J by 13 bases, and 21 bases separated the two germline ends. CDR3 in DNA: TGCAGTGCTAGGGTTCGGGGGAATAACGCCCGGTACTTC. Amino acid sequence: CSARVRGNNARYF.

This clonotype appeared a few times. V usage is TRBV20-1 and J usage is TRBJ1-2, with 9 bases fitting TRBD1. CDR1 is DFQATT and CDR2 is SNEGSKA in the germline V gene (reference sequence). Germline trimming cut 6 bases from V and 2 bases from J; bases unmatched to any gene: 10. This CDR3 is 15 amino acids long. The CDR3 nucleotides read TGCAGTGCATCAAAGCCGGGACAGGGAAACTATGGCTACACCTTC. Translation gives CSASKPGQGNYGYTF.

At least ten counts were recorded for this clonotype. V usage is TRBV12-5 and J usage is TRBJ2-1; D is uncertain. Germline V gives CDR1 LGHNT, CDR2 FRNRAP. The CDR3 contains 11 residues. The V and J ends lost 2 bases and 10 bases respectively, with 6 bases between them. The CDR3 nucleotides are TGTGCTAGTGGTTTGTATAGCGAGCAGTTCTTC. It specifies CASGLYSEQFF.

This clonotype appeared many times. DNA of the CDR3: TGTGCCAGCAGCTTAGACGCCGGCCAAAACAATGAGCAGTTCTTC. This encodes CASSLDAGQNNEQFF. The chain carries TRBV7-9 and TRBJ2-1; no reliable D call. The germline V gene has CDR1 SEHNR and CDR2 FQNEAQ (reference sequence). The length of the CDR3 is 15 residues. V was clipped by 1 base and J by 5 bases, with 12 bases between them.

This clonotype occurred once. The chain links TRBV14 to TRBJ1-1; D is possibly TRBD1 (5 bases). The CDR3 contains 15 residues. The germline gives CDR1 SGHDN, CDR2 FVKESK. The V and J ends lost 4 bases and 1 base respectively, with 13 bases between them. The CDR3 loop reads CASSRWDGRNTEAFF. The CDR3 bases are TGTGCCAGCAGCCGGTGGGACGGCAGGAACACTGAAGCTTTCTTT.

This clonotype was counted between two and nine times. This chain joins TRBV7-2 and TRBJ2-6; the match to TRBD1 covers 8 bases. The ends lost 5 bases at V and 9 bases at J; junction bases unmatched: 6. There are 14 residues in the CDR3. CDR1 and CDR2 from the germline V gene are SGHTA and FQGNSA. The CDR3 loop is CASSATGVSNVLTF. CDR3 in DNA: TGTGCCAGCAGCGCGACAGGGGTTAGCAACGTCCTGACTTTC.

The V call is TRBV18, the J call TRBJ2-7; D remains unclear. The CDR3 has 15 residues. The V gene lost 2 bases and the J gene lost 7 bases, with 18 bases spanning the gap. Per germline, CDR1 KGHSH and CDR2 LQKENI. The CDR3 DNA follows: TGTGCCAGCTCACCAAACTCGCAGGCGCTTAATGAGCAGTACTTC. Protein sequence: CASSPNSQALNEQYF.

Ten or more counts support this clonotype. The rearrangement links TRBV9 to TRBJ2-1; 13 bases line up with TRBD2. With V trimmed by 4 bases and J by 7 bases, 5 bases remained unmatched. CDR1 and CDR2 from the germline V gene are SGDLS and YYNGEE. The CDR3 runs 15 residues. CDR3 region: CASSRLAGGVNEQFF. The CDR3 DNA is TGTGCCAGCAGCCGACTAGCGGGAGGAGTAAATGAGCAGTTCTTC.

This clonotype was seen a handful of times. Since a much larger clone is just one base distant, this may be a read error. The chain is built from TRBV6-4 and TRBJ2-7; 8 bases fit TRBD1. The CDR3 contains 16 residues. The trim removed 3 bases at V and 7 bases at J, leaving 14 bases unmatched. Germline V gene sequence: CDR1 MRHNA, CDR2 SNTAGT. Here the CDR3 reads CASSDNAGGFYNEQYF. The CDR3 coding sequence is TGTGCCAGCAGTGATAACGCAGGGGGCTTCTACAATGAGCAGTACTTC.